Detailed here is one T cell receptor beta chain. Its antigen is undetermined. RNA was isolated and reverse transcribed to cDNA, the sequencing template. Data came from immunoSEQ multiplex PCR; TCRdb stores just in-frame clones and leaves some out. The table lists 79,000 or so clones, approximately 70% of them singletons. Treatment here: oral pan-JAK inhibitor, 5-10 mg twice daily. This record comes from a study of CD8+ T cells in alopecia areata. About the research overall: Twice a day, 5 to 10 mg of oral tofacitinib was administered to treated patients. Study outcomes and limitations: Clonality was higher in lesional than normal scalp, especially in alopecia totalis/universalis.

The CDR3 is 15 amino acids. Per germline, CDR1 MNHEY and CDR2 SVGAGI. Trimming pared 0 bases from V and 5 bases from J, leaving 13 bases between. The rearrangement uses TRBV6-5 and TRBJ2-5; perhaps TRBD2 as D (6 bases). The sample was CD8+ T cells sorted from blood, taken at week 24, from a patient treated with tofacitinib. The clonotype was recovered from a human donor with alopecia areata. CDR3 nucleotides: TGTGCCAGCAGTTACTCGTCGGGAGTGGGGGAGACCCAGTACTTC. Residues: CASSYSSGVGETQYF.